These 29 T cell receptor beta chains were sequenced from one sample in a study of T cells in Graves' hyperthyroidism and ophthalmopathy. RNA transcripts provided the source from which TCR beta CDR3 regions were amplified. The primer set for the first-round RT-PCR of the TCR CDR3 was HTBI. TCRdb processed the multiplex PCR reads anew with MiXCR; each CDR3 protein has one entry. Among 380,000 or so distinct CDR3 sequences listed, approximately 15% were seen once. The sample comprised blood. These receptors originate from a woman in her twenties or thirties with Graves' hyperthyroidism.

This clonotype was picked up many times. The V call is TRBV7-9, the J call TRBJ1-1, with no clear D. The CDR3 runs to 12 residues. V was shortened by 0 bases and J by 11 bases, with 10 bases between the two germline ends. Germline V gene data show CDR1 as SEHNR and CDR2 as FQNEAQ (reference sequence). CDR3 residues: CASSLAGIVAFF. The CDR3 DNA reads TGTGCCAGCAGCTTAGCAGGGATTGTGGCTTTCTTT.

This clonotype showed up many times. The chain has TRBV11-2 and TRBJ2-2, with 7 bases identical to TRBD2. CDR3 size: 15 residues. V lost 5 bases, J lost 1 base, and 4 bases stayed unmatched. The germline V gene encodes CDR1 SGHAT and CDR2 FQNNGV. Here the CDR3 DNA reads TGTGCCAGCAGCCGGGACTACAAGAACACCGGGGAGCTGTTTTTT. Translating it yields CASSRDYKNTGELFF. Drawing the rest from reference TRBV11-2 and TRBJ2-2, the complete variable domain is EAGVAQSPRYKIIEKRQSVAFWCNPISGHATLYWYQQILGQGPKLLIQFQNNGVVDDSQLPKDRFSAERLKGVDSTLKIQPAKLEDSAVYLCASSRDYKNTGELFFGEGSRLTVL.

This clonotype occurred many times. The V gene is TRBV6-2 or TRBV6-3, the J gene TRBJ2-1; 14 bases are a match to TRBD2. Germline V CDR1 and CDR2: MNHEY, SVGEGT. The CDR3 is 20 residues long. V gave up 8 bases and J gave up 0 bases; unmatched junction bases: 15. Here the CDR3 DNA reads TGTGCCAGCGGGACGGATGGACTAGCGGGAGGCATAAGCTCCTACAATGAGCAGTTCTTC. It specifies CASGTDGLAGGISSYNEQFF.

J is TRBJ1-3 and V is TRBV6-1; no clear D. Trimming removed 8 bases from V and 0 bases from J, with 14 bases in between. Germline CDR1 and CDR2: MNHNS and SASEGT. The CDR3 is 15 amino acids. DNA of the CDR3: TGTGCCAGCCGACACTTATCCGTCTCTGGAAACACCATATATTTT. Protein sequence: CASRHLSVSGNTIYF.

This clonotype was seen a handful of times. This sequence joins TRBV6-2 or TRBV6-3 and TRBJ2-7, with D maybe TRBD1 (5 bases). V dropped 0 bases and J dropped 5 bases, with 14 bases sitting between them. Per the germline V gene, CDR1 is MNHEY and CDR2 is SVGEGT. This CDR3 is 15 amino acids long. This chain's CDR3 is CASSYSIGTGHEQYF. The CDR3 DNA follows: TGTGCCAGCAGTTACTCGATTGGAACAGGACACGAGCAGTACTTC.

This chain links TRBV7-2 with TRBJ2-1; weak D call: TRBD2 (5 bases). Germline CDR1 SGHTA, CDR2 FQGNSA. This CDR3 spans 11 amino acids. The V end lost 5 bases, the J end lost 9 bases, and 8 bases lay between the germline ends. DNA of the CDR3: TGTGCCAGCAGCACCAGCGGTGAGCAGTTCTTC. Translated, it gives CASSTSGEQFF. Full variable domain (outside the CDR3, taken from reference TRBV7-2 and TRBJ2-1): GAGVSQSPSNKVTEKGKDVELRCDPISGHTALYWYRQSLGQGLEFLIYFQGNSAPDKSGLPSDRFSAERTGGSVSTLTIQRTQQEDSAVYLCASSTSGEQFFGPGTRLTVL.

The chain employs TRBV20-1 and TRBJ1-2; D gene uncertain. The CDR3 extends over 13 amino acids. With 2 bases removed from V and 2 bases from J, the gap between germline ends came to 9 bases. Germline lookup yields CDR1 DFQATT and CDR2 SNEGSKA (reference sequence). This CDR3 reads CSARWRANYGYTF. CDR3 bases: TGCAGTGCTAGATGGCGGGCCAACTATGGCTACACCTTC.

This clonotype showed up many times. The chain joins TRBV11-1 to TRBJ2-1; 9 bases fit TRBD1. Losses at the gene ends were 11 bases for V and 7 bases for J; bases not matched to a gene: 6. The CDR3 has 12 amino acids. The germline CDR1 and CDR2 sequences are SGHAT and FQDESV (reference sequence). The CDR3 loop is CASTGGRNEQFF. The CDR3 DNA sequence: TGTGCCTCCACAGGGGGCCGGAATGAGCAGTTCTTC. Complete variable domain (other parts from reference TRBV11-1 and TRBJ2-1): EAEVAQSPRYKITEKSQAVAFWCDPISGHATLYWYRQILGQGPELLVQFQDESVVDDSQLPKDRFSAERLKGVDSTLKIQPAELGDSAMYLCASTGGRNEQFFGPGTRLTVL.

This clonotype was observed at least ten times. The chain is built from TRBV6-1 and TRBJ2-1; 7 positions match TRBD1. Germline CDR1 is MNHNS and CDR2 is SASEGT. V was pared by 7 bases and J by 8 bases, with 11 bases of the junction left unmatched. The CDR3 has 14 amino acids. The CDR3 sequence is CASNTLGTVYEQFF. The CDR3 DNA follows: TGTGCCAGCAATACCCTAGGGACAGTATATGAGCAGTTCTTC.

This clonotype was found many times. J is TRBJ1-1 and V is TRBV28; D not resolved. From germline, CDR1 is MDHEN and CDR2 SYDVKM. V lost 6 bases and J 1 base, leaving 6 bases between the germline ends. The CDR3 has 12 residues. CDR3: CASRLENTEAFF. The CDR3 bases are TGTGCCAGCAGGCTAGAGAACACTGAAGCTTTCTTT.

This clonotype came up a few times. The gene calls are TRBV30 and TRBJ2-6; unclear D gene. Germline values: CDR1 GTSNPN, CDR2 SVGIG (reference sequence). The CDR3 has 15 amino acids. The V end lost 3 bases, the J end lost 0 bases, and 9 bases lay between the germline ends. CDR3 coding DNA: TGTGCCTGGAGACCCGTGGCCTCTGGGGCCAACGTCCTGACTTTC. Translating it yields CAWRPVASGANVLTF.

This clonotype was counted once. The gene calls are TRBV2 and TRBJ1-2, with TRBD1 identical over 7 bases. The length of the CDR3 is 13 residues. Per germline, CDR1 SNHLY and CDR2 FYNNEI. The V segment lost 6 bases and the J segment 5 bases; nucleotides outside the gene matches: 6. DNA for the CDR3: TGTGCCAGCAGGTTCCCGGGACAGTATGGCTACACCTTC. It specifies CASRFPGQYGYTF.

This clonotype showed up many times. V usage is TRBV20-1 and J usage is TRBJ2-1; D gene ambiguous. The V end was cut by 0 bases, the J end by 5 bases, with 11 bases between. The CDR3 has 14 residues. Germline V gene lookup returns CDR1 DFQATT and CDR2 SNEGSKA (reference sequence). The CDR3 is CSARDGSSNNEQFF. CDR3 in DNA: TGCAGTGCTAGAGATGGTAGCTCTAACAATGAGCAGTTCTTC.

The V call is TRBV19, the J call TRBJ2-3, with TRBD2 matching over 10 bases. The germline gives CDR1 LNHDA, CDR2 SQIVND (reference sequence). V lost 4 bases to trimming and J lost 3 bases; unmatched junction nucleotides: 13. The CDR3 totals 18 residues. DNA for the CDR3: TGTGCCAGTAGTAGCCCCAGCGGGAGGGGCGGTATAACAGATACGCAGTATTTT. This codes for CASSSPSGRGGITDTQYF.

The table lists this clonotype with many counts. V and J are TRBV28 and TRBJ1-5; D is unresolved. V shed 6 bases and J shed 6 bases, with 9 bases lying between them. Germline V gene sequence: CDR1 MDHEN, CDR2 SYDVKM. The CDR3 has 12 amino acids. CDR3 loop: CASSPVLQPQHF. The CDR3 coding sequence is TGTGCCAGCAGCCCGGTCCTTCAGCCCCAGCATTTT.

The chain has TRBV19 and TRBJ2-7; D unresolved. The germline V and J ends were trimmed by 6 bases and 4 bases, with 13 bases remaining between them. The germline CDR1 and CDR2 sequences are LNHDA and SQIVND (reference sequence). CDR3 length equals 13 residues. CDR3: CASSNQAGYEQYF. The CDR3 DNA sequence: TGTGCCAGTAGCAACCAAGCAGGTTACGAGCAGTACTTC.

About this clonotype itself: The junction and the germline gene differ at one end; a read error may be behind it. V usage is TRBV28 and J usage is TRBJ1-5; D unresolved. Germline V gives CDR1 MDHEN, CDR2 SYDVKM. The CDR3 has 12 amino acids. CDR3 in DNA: TGTGTCAGCAGCCTACGTAATCAGCCCCAGCATTTT. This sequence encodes CVSSLRNQPQHF.

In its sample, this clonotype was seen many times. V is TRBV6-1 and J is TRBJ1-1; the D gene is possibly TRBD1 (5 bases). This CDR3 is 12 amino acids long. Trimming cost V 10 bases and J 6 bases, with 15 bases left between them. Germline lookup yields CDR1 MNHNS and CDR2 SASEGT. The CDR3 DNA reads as TGTGCCATTAGATTGGGACGGCCTGAAGCTTTCTTT. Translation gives CAIRLGRPEAFF.

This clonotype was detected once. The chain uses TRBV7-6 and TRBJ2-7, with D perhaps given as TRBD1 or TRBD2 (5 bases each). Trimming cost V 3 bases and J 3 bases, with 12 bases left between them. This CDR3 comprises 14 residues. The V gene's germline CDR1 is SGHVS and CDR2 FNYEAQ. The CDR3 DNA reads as TGTGCCAGCAGCTTGAGTGTGGGGGACTACGAGCAGTACTTC. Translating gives CASSLSVGDYEQYF.

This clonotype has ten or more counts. CDR3 sequence reads: CASSEEGLASGFYTGELFF. In DNA form, the CDR3 reads TGTGCCAGCAGTGAAGAAGGTCTGGCGTCAGGATTTTACACCGGGGAGCTGTTTTTT. The rearrangement joins TRBV2 to TRBJ2-2; D is unresolved. V was trimmed by 1 base and J by 3 bases, leaving 21 bases between them. CDR1 SNHLY and CDR2 FYNNEI come from the germline V gene. This CDR3 contains 19 residues. The variable domain in full, completed from reference TRBV2 and TRBJ2-2, reads EPEVTQTPSHQVTQMGQEVILRCVPISNHLYFYWYRQILGQKVEFLVSFYNNEISEKSEIFDDQFSVERPDGSNFTLKIRSTKLEDSAMYFCASSEEGLASGFYTGELFFGEGSRLTVL.

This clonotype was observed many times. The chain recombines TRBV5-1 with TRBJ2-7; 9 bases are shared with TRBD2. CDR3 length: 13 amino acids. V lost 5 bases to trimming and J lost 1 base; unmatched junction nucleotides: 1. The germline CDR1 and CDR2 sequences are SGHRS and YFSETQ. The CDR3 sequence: CASRTSGSYEQYF. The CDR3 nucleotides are TGCGCCAGCAGGACTAGCGGTTCCTACGAGCAGTACTTC.

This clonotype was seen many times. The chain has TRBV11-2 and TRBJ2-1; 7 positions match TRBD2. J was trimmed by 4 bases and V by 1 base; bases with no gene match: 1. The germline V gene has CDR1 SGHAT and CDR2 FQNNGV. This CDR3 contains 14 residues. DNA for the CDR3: TGTGCCAGCAGCTTAGCACTAGCGTACAATGAGCAGTTCTTC. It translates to CASSLALAYNEQFF.

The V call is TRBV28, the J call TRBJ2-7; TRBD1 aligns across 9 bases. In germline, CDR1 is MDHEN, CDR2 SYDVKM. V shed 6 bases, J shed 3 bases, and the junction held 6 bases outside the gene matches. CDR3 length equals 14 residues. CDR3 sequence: CASSMGGQGYEQYF. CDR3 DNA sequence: TGTGCCAGCAGCATGGGGGGACAGGGCTACGAGCAGTACTTC.

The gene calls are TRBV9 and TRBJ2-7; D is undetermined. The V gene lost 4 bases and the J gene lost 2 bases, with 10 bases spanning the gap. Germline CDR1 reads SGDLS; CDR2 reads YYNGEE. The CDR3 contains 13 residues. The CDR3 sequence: CASSSASAYEQYF. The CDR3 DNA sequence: TGTGCCAGCAGCTCCGCCTCGGCCTACGAGCAGTACTTC.

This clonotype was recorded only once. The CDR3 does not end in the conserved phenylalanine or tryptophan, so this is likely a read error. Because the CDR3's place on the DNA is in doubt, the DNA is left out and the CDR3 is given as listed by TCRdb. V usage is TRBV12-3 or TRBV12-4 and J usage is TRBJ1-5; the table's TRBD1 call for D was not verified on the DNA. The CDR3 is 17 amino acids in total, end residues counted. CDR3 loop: CASSFNSGLMGDQPQQI.

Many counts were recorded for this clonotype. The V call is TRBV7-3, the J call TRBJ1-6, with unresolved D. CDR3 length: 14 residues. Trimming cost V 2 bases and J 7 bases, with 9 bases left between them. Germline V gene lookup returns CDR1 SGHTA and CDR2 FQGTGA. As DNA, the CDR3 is TGTGCCAGCAGCTTAGGACTAGAGAATTCACCCCTCCACTTT. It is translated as CASSLGLENSPLHF.

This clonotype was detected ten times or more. The chain's CDR3 is CASSSLHLTKYSYEQYF. For the CDR3, the DNA is TGTGCCAGCAGTTCCCTACACCTTACGAAATACTCCTACGAGCAGTACTTC. The rearrangement uses TRBV28 and TRBJ2-7; D call uncertain. The CDR3 has 17 residues. V was clipped by 4 bases and J by 0 bases, with 19 bases between them. The V gene's germline CDR1 is MDHEN and CDR2 SYDVKM.

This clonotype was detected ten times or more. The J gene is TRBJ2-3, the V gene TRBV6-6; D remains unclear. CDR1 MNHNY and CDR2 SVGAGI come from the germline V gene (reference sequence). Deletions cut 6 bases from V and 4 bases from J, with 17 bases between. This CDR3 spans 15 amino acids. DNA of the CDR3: TGTGCCAGCAGCCATCGTACGGACCCAGCAGATACGCAGTATTTT. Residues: CASSHRTDPADTQYF.

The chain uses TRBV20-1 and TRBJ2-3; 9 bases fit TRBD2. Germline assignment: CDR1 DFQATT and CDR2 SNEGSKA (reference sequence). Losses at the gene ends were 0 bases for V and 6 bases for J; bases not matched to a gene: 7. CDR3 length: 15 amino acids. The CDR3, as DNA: TGCAGTGCTAGAGATCCCCTAGCGGGAAGTGATACGCAGTATTTT. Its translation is CSARDPLAGSDTQYF.